This T cell receptor beta chain stems from a study of blood T cell repertoires in COVID-19. Study in general: Material from acute and convalescent COVID-19 was sourced from the United States, Italy and Spain.

Authors' analysis steps: By means of reference gene primer amplification, nucleated cell counts were estimated. Assay: immunoSEQ multiplex PCR; the TCRdb copy retains only in-frame clones and omits some. V, J and clone size reflect that table, while D and trimming were determined from the DNA. The sample includes about 38,000 clones, 87% of them seen just once. Enrolled during active infection, Seattle patients were then followed longitudinally. The CDR3 extends over 15 amino acids. The germline V gene has CDR1 SNHLY and CDR2 FYNNEI. V shed 6 bases and J 2 bases; nucleotides not matched to a gene: 8. Sequenced material: peripheral blood. V is TRBV2 and J is TRBJ2-3; 7 bases are shared with TRBD1. The TCR sequence derives from a man aged 60-69 years with COVID-19, enrolled during active disease. The CDR3 DNA reads TGTGCCAGCAGGACCACAGGGGCGGTCACAGATACGCAGTATTTT. This codes for CASRTTGAVTDTQYF.